The rows below give T cell receptor beta chains drawn from one sample of a study of identical twins. MiXCR, run by TCRdb on the 5' RACE reads, gives a single entry per CDR3 protein. Among roughly 700,000 distinct CDR3 sequences listed, roughly 8% were seen once. This same sample was also taken into another study, of yellow fever vaccine responses in identical twins.

The sample consisted of PBMCs. These receptors were obtained from a woman between 18 and 30 years old in good health. The CDR3 runs from the conserved cysteine through the conserved F or W. The D gene is left open where the match is weak. Size is omitted from some rows. Given values are once, few, many or a class for expanded clones.

cdr3_nt: TGTGCCAGCAGCCCCCACGGGGGGTCCGGGGAGCTGTTTTTT
cdr3_aa: CASSPHGGSGELFF
v_call: TRBV7-8
clone_size: few
j_call: TRBJ2-2
d_call: TRBD2

cdr3_nt: TGTGCCACCAGTGACCCCGGGACAGCGACAGATACGCAGTATTTT
cdr3_aa: CATSDPGTATDTQYF
v_call: TRBV24-1
clone_size: few
j_call: TRBJ2-3
d_call: TRBD1

cdr3_nt: TGTGCCAGCACCTATGGGGGGGCTAACACTGAAGCTTTCTTT
cdr3_aa: CASTYGGANTEAFF
v_call: TRBV5-5
clone_size: once
j_call: TRBJ1-1
d_call: -

cdr3_nt: TGTGCCAGCAGCGTAGCCGGGACTAGCTCCTACGAGCAGTACTTC
cdr3_aa: CASSVAGTSSYEQYF
v_call: TRBV9
clone_size: many
j_call: TRBJ2-7
d_call: TRBD2

cdr3_nt: TGTGCCAGCAGCGTAGGGAGGACAGCTTACAATGAGCAGTTCTTC
cdr3_aa: CASSVGRTAYNEQFF
v_call: TRBV9
clone_size: few
j_call: TRBJ2-1
d_call: -

cdr3_nt: TGCGCCAGCGGTCTTGGGGGATCGAACGAGCAGTACTTC
cdr3_aa: CASGLGGSNEQYF
v_call: TRBV4-1
clone_size: few
j_call: TRBJ2-7
d_call: -

cdr3_nt: TGTGCCAGCAGCCCAAGCCGGGGGGGCTCCTACAATGAGCAGTTCTTC
cdr3_aa: CASSPSRGGSYNEQFF
v_call: TRBV7-8
clone_size: few
j_call: TRBJ2-1
d_call: TRBD2

cdr3_nt: TGTGCCAGCAGCACCCGGGACAGGGGAATGTCTCGCGGGGACGAGCAGTACTTC
cdr3_aa: CASSTRDRGMSRGDEQYF
v_call: TRBV11-1
clone_size: -
j_call: TRBJ2-7
d_call: TRBD1

cdr3_nt: TGTGCCACCAGTGATTTGGGCCCTCGCTCCTACAATGAGCAGTTCTTC
cdr3_aa: CATSDLGPRSYNEQFF
v_call: TRBV24-1
clone_size: many
j_call: TRBJ2-1
d_call: -

cdr3_nt: TGTGCCAGCAGCCCCGGACAGTCCTCCACAGATACGCAGTATTTT
cdr3_aa: CASSPGQSSTDTQYF
v_call: TRBV7-9
clone_size: many
j_call: TRBJ2-3
d_call: -

cdr3_nt: TGCGCCAGCAGTGCCGGGACTAGCTACAATGAGCAGTTCTTC
cdr3_aa: CASSAGTSYNEQFF
v_call: TRBV5-1
clone_size: few
j_call: TRBJ2-1
d_call: TRBD2

cdr3_nt: TGTGCCAGCAGTTTTCTTGGCGTAGCCTACGAGCAGTACTTC
cdr3_aa: CASSFLGVAYEQYF
v_call: TRBV28
clone_size: many
j_call: TRBJ2-7
d_call: -

cdr3_nt: TGCAGTGCCAGTTACGGGAGATTGGACACAGATACGCAGTATTTT
cdr3_aa: CSASYGRLDTDTQYF
v_call: TRBV20-1
clone_size: -
j_call: TRBJ2-3
d_call: -

cdr3_nt: TGTGCCAGCAGCTCCGGGACTAGATACACCGGGGAGCTGTTTTTT
cdr3_aa: CASSSGTRYTGELFF
v_call: TRBV7-9
clone_size: -
j_call: TRBJ2-2
d_call: TRBD2

cdr3_nt: TGCGCCAGCAGCTTAAACAAGAGGGGCACCGGGGAGCTGTTTTTT
cdr3_aa: CASSLNKRGTGELFF
v_call: TRBV5-1
clone_size: -
j_call: TRBJ2-2
d_call: -

cdr3_nt: TGTGCCAGCAGCTCGCGACAGGGGTTACAGCCCCAGCATTTT
cdr3_aa: CASSSRQGLQPQHF
v_call: TRBV7-2
clone_size: many
j_call: TRBJ1-5
d_call: TRBD1